The T cell receptor (beta chain) described here comes from a study of blood T cell repertoires in COVID-19. The CDR3 runs to 15 residues. Between the trimmed V and J ends, which lost 4 bases and 0 bases, there was a span of 13 bases. The germline gives CDR1 SGHDT, CDR2 YYEEEE. Some clones are missing from TCRdb's copy, which holds only in-frame ones; the method was immunoSEQ multiplex PCR. The table includes about 140,000 clones, 84% detected once. This sequence joins TRBV5-6 and TRBJ1-2, with a tentative D call TRBD1 (6 bases). This sequence was found in a man in his thirties or forties with COVID-19, enrolled during active disease. The sequencing sample was made of peripheral blood. In DNA form, the CDR3 reads TGTGCCAGCAGCACCGGACAGCCTTCTAACTATGGCTACACCTTC. Translating gives CASSTGQPSNYGYTF.